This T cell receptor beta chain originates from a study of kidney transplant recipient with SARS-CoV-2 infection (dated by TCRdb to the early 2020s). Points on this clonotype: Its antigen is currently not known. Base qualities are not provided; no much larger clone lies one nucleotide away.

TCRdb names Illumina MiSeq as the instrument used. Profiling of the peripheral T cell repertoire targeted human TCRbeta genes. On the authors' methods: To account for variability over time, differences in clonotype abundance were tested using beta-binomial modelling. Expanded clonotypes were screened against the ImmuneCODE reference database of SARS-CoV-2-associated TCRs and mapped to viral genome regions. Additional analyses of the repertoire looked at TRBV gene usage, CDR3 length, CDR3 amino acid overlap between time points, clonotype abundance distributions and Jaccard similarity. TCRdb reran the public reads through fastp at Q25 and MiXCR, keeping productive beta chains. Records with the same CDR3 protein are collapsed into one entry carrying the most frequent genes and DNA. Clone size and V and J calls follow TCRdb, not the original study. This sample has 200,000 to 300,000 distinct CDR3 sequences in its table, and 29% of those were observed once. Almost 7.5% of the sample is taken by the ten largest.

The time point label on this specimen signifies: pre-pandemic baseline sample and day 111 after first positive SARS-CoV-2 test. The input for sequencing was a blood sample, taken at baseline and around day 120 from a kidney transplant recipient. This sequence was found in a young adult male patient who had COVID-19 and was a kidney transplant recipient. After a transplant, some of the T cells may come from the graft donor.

The nucleotide sequence is TGTGCCAGCAGCCAGGACATAATGAGCACTGAAGCTTTCTTT. Its translation reads: CASSQDIMSTEAFF. The chain employs TRBV3-1 and TRBJ1-1, with TRBD1 tentatively as D gene (5 bases match). Based on the germline V gene (reference sequence), the CDR1 and CDR2 sequences are LGHDT and YNNKEL. Taken from cysteine to phenylalanine, the CDR3 has 14 residues. Only the CDR3 DNA is retained, 42 bases long and in frame from the first base. Trimming at the junction amounts to 3 bases on V and 4 bases on J, and the germline ends lie 12 bases apart.